This TCR beta chain was recorded in a study of T-cell reconstitution after alpha-beta-depleted transplantation in children. Notes on the study in general: At the one-year point after transplant, T-cell counts and TCRbeta diversity were found to come mostly from T cells that had been newly produced.

Unique molecular identifiers were used to barcode this TCRbeta library. TCRdb used MiXCR to reprocess the PCR reads, holding one entry per CDR3 protein. The sample consists of about 200,000 distinct CDR3 sequences, under 8.5% of them appearing once. Trimming removed 5 bases from V and 0 bases from J, with 14 bases in between. The CDR3 is made up of 16 amino acids. Germline-derived CDR1 and CDR2 are ENHRY and SYGVKD. This clonotype showed up many times. The antigen remains undetermined. Sequences were derived from PBMCs, sampled before TCRalphabeta/CD19-depleted stem cell transplant. The clonotype originates from a boy aged 2 to 10 with acute lymphoblastic leukemia, due to receive a stem cell transplant. The V call is TRBV10-3, the J call TRBJ2-1, with TRBD2 as a possible D gene (5 bases). CDR3 sequence: CAISLVSVSSYNEQFF. CDR3 sequence (DNA): TGTGCCATCAGTCTCGTTAGCGTGAGCTCCTACAATGAGCAGTTCTTC.